This TCR beta chain was sequenced in a study of human T cells and chemical hapten exposure. The wider study: All through the approximately 23-week study, the scalp of each patient received diphenylcyclopropenone doses weekly.

V lost 6 bases and J lost 0; bases outside the gene matches: 8. This CDR3 has 17 residues. CDR1 and CDR2 from the germline V gene are SGHTA and FQGTGA. As to time point: pre-sensitization, week 0. Treatment of the sample: therapeutic diphenylcyclopropenone sensitization with weekly scalp DPC. Donation of samples came from alopecia patients who were 18 to 70 years old and suitable for DPC. During construction of the library, unique molecular identifiers were attached to individual cDNA molecules for quantitative, reproducible TCR counting. In the source study's methods: Sample TCR counts, which ranged from about 23,224 to 690,600, had a median of about 100,000. TCRdb analysed the RACE reads with MiXCR anew, one entry per CDR3 protein. What appears here as the V and J calls and clone size reflects TCRdb's work, not the paper's. The sample comprises around 120,000 distinct CDR3 sequences, around an eighth of which are singletons, and around 2.8% rests with the top ten.

The sample was whole blood, taken in connection with sensitization to the hapten diphenylcyclopropenone (DPC). The rearrangement links TRBV7-3 to TRBJ2-6; 7 positions agree with TRBD1. The origin of this receptor is a woman under 30 with alopecia areata. Some clones in this sample may be carry-over from other donors' samples. This CDR3 is CASRRGGPDSGANVLTF. The DNA for the CDR3 is TGTGCCAGCAGGAGAGGGGGCCCTGACTCTGGGGCCAACGTCCTGACTTTC.